The rows below give T cell receptor beta chains drawn from one sample of a study of blood T cell repertoires in COVID-19. Some clones are missing from TCRdb's copy, which holds only in-frame ones; the method was immunoSEQ multiplex PCR. This sample has about 260,000 clones; 75% to 90% occur once, and the top ten carry over 1.2%. The specimen was peripheral blood. These TCRs come from a woman in her thirties or forties who had recovered from COVID-19. Both conserved end residues are part of each CDR3. Fields, in order: V gene, D gene, CDR3 protein. D genes are given only for firm matches.

>TRBV7-3|TRBD1
CASSPNQGAGGDTQYF
>TRBV5-1|TRBD2
CASSLLAGGQYEQYF
>TRBV5-4|NA
CASSLAGFYGYTF
>TRBV2|TRBD2
CASGGATSGGRADTQYF
>TRBV7-8|TRBD2
CASSLAGGGPYEQYF
>TRBV3-1/TRBV3-2|NA
CASSRQANTEAFF
>TRBV6-1|NA
CASSDPRGAATEAFF
>TRBV21-1|NA
CASSNRDRGREDYGYTF
>TRBV6-5|NA
CASSYGGNNNSPLHF
>TRBV7-6|TRBD1
CASSLEGAGETQYF
>TRBV7-8|NA
CASSEDRRTWPNYGYTF
>TRBV6-5|TRBD2
CASSLREGSLDTQYF
>TRBV11-2|TRBD2
CASSQTRGRNEQFF
>TRBV7-2|NA
CASSPDPRTVGFNEKLFF
>TRBV18|TRBD1
CASSPGTGEETQYF
>TRBV6-5|TRBD1
CASSLGMYRGHEQYF